What follows are 14 T cell receptor beta chains derived from one specimen sequenced in a study of T cells after yellow fever vaccination. TCRdb reprocessed the 5' RACE reads via MiXCR and lists one record per CDR3 protein. This table has under 550,000 distinct CDR3 sequences, roughly 22% appearing once. The specimen comprised PBMCs, sampled less than 25 days after the first yellow fever vaccination. These TCRs come from a man aged 18 to 30 who received the YFV17D yellow fever vaccine.

This clonotype was counted a few times. The chain is built from TRBV7-8 and TRBJ1-2, with D perhaps TRBD1 (5 bases). There are 17 residues in the CDR3. Trimming cost V 0 bases and J 3 bases, with 17 bases left between them. Germline CDR1 reads SGHVS; CDR2 reads FQNEAQ. The CDR3 DNA reads as TGTGCCAGCAGCTTAGCTGGCAGGGTAAGAAGGGACTATGGCTACACCTTC. Its protein is CASSLAGRVRRDYGYTF.

This clonotype came up a few times. The chain employs TRBV7-8 and TRBJ2-7, with 8 bases lining up with TRBD1. Unmatched junction bases numbered 1, after V lost 5 bases and J lost 7 bases. Germline assignment: CDR1 SGHVS and CDR2 FQNEAQ. CDR3 length: 11 amino acids. CDR3 sequence: CASSTGGEQYF. The CDR3 DNA is TGTGCCAGCAGCACAGGGGGAGAGCAGTACTTC. Drawing the rest from reference TRBV7-8 and TRBJ2-7, the complete variable domain is GAGVSQSPRYKVAKRGQDVALRCDPISGHVSLFWYQQALGQGPEFLTYFQNEAQLDKSGLPSDRFFAERPEGSVSTLKIQRTQQEDSAVYLCASSTGGEQYFGPGTRLTVT.

The chain links TRBV20-1 to TRBJ2-1; 14 bases agree with TRBD2. V lost 6 bases, J lost 1 base, and 11 bases stayed unmatched. The CDR3 spans 18 residues. Germline values: CDR1 DFQATT, CDR2 SNEGSKA (reference sequence). The CDR3 reads CSARTPGLAGGSYNEQFF. Here the CDR3 DNA reads TGCAGTGCCCGTACGCCTGGACTAGCGGGGGGATCCTACAATGAGCAGTTCTTC.

V and J are TRBV27 and TRBJ2-2; D ambiguous. Trimming removed 6 bases from V and 3 bases from J, with 5 bases in between. This CDR3 has 12 residues. Germline lookup yields CDR1 MNHEY and CDR2 SMNVEV (reference sequence). The CDR3 nucleotides are TGTGCCAGCAGCGACTACACCGGGGAGCTGTTTTTT. The encoded protein is CASSDYTGELFF.

The genes are TRBV7-2 and TRBJ1-1; no clear D gene. This CDR3 spans 11 amino acids. V lost 5 bases and J 6 bases, leaving 7 bases between the germline ends. Germline V gene lookup returns CDR1 SGHTA and CDR2 FQGNSA. The chain's CDR3 is CASSPYSEAFF. CDR3 in DNA: TGTGCCAGCAGCCCCTACTCTGAAGCTTTCTTT. Full variable domain (remainder filled in from reference TRBV7-2 and TRBJ1-1): GAGVSQSPSNKVTEKGKDVELRCDPISGHTALYWYRQSLGQGLEFLIYFQGNSAPDKSGLPSDRFSAERTGGSVSTLTIQRTQQEDSAVYLCASSPYSEAFFGQGTRLTVV.

This clonotype was picked up a small number of times. The J gene is TRBJ2-6, the V gene TRBV29-1; a weak D match, TRBD1 (6 bases). Per germline, CDR1 SQVTM and CDR2 ANQGSEA. The V and J ends lost 7 bases and 2 bases respectively, with 9 bases between them. The CDR3 has 13 amino acids. Written as DNA, the CDR3 is TGCAGCGCAGGGGTTCCTGGGGCCAACGTCCTGACTTTC. It is translated as CSAGVPGANVLTF.

This chain connects TRBV25-1 to TRBJ1-2; D gene uncertain. The V end was cut by 6 bases, the J end by 8 bases, with 16 bases between. CDR1 is MGHDK, CDR2 SYGVNS, per germline. The CDR3 contains 13 residues. The CDR3 loop reads CASRSPSHEGYTF. CDR3 nucleotide sequence: TGTGCCAGCAGGTCCCCCTCCCACGAGGGCTACACCTTC.

This rearrangement joins TRBV20-1 to TRBJ2-7, with 9 bases aligning to TRBD1. Looked up from germline, CDR1 is DFQATT and CDR2 is SNEGSKA (reference sequence). The ends lost 5 bases at V and 4 bases at J; junction bases unmatched: 6. The CDR3 contains 13 residues. The CDR3 nucleotides read TGCAGTGCTGAACAGGGGGCGGCTTACGAGCAGTACTTC. Translation: CSAEQGAAYEQYF.

This clonotype appeared a few times. The rearrangement uses TRBV20-1 and TRBJ1-1, with a possible D match to TRBD1 (5 bases). This CDR3 is built from 12 residues. V gave up 8 bases and J gave up 4 bases, with 14 bases separating them. The germline CDR1 and CDR2 sequences are DFQATT and SNEGSKA (reference sequence). The CDR3 sequence: CSLWGSATEAFF. In nucleotides, the CDR3 is TGCAGTCTGTGGGGCTCGGCCACTGAAGCTTTCTTT.

This clonotype was counted only a few times. This rearrangement joins TRBV5-1 to TRBJ1-2; TRBD1 aligns across 10 bases. V lost 2 bases, J lost 5 bases, and 3 bases stayed unmatched. Germline V gene lookup returns CDR1 SGHRS and CDR2 YFSETQ. This CDR3 spans 14 amino acids. The CDR3 sequence: CASSFRDRGYGYTF. In DNA form, the CDR3 reads TGCGCCAGCAGCTTTCGGGACAGGGGATATGGCTACACCTTC.

Only a few counts were recorded for this clonotype. The chain combines TRBV6-2 or TRBV6-3 with TRBJ1-1, with a possible D match to TRBD1 (6 bases). This CDR3 region has 15 residues. V lost 2 bases and J 0 bases, leaving 10 bases between the germline ends. Looked up from germline, CDR1 is MNHEY and CDR2 is SVGEGT. This chain's CDR3 is CASSYPDRMNTEAFF. DNA for the CDR3: TGTGCCAGCAGTTACCCGGACAGAATGAACACTGAAGCTTTCTTT.

In its sample, this clonotype was seen a few times. The genes are TRBV9 and TRBJ2-2; either TRBD1 or TRBD2 may fit D (5 bases each). The CDR3 length is 15 residues. V was cut by 4 bases and J by 3 bases, with 13 bases left in between. Germline CDR1 SGDLS, CDR2 YYNGEE. CDR3 in DNA: TGTGCCAGCAGCCTCAAAGGGACGGACACCGGGGAGCTGTTTTTT. Residues: CASSLKGTDTGELFF.

There are a few counts of this clonotype. The chain joins TRBV14 to TRBJ1-2; D remains ambiguous. CDR3 length equals 15 residues. The germline V gene encodes CDR1 SGHDN and CDR2 FVKESK. The V end lost 0 bases, the J end lost 5 bases, and 13 bases lay between the germline ends. CDR3 sequence (DNA): TGTGCCAGCAGCCAAGATTTCGACCGACGTTATGGCTACACCTTC. Its translation is CASSQDFDRRYGYTF.

The chain links TRBV6-5 to TRBJ2-1, with D perhaps TRBD1 (5 bases). The CDR3 runs to 17 residues. Deletions cut 0 bases from V and 3 bases from J, with 15 bases between. Germline V gene data show CDR1 as MNHEY and CDR2 as SVGAGI. CDR3 region: CASSYSIGQGLYNEQFF. CDR3 nucleotide sequence: TGTGCCAGCAGTTACTCGATTGGCCAGGGCCTCTACAATGAGCAGTTCTTC.